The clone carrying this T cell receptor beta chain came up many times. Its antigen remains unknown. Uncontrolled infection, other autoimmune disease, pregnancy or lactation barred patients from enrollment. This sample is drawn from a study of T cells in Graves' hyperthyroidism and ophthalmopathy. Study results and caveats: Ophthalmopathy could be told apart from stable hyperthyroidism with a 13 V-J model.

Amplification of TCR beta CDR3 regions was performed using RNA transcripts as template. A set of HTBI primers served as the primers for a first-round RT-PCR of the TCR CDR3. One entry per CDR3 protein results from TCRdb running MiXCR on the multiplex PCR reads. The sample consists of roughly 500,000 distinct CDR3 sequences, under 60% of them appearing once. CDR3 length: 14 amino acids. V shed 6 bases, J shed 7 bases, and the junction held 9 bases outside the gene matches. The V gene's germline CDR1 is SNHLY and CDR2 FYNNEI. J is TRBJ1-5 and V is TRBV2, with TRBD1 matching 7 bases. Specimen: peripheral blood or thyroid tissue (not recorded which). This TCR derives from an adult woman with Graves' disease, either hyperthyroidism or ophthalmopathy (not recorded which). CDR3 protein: CASRGTGVYQPQHF. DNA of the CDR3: TGTGCCAGCAGAGGTACAGGGGTGTACCAGCCCCAGCATTTT.